This TCR beta chain was identified during a study of CD8+ T cells in alopecia areata (dated by TCRdb to the late 2010s). About the investigation overall: Treated patients were enrolled in an open-label pilot trial of oral tofacitinib, 5 to 10 mg twice daily, for moderate-to-severe alopecia areata. RNA came from the PAXgene miRNA kit for fixed scalp, the miRNeasy kit for PBMCs, and the RNeasy kit for mouse skin. Scalp tissue and sorted CD4+ and CD8+ peripheral blood T cells from patchy and totalis/universalis alopecia areata patients and from healthy controls were covered by human TCRbeta sequencing. The study used high-throughput TCRbeta sequencing to examine T cell clonal expansion in alopecia areata, in both the C3H/HeJ mouse model and human patients. Tofacitinib was given for 6 to 18 months, followed by 6 months of follow-up off drug to assess delayed response and recurrence. TCRbeta CDR3 regions were amplified by immunoSEQ multiplex PCR with 35 Vbeta forward and 13 Jbeta reverse primers. Clonality in the scalp was compared among normal scalp (n=4), patchy alopecia areata scalp (n=8), and alopecia totalis/universalis scalp (n=8). Biopsies were taken from tofacitinib-treated patients at baseline and at 4 and 24 weeks of treatment, and a later scalp biopsy was taken in several of the tofacitinib-treated patients. For the treated patients, the SALT score, which quantifies what percentage of scalp surface area is affected, served as the measure of disease severity. Here is what the overall study found, with its caveats: The treated cohort was small, with a single nonresponder, so links between baseline CD8+ expansion and response need larger studies. Shared TCR sequences between patients were less evident than in mice, which may be partly attributable to HLA diversity in the patient population. During tofacitinib treatment, many expanded lesional clones remained in scalp and blood, and this persistence may partly explain relapse after treatment is stopped. Scalp clonality and the number of expanded CD8+ clones among the top 100 scalp clones were significantly decreased by tofacitinib. Unlike mouse skin, where gammadelta T cells dominate, normal human skin contains resident alphabeta T cells that get sequenced too, which complicates analysis of the scalp TCR repertoire. Compared with normal scalp, lesional scalp, particularly in alopecia totalis/universalis, had higher clonality and more expanded CD8+ clones, which suggests antigenic drive.

Including cysteine and phenylalanine, the CDR3 has 14 amino acids. Of all the DNA, just the CDR3 is kept, 42 bases in frame from base 1. CDR1 and CDR2 were assigned from the germline V gene (reference sequence) as SEHNR and FQNEAQ. Ends trimmed: V by 2 bases, J by 3 bases; bases unmatched to a gene: 4. Points on this clone: What this receptor recognizes is not known. No qualities accompany the bases; no much larger clone lies one base away.

The protocol used for the library was the immunoSEQ multiplex PCR assay. RNA was extracted from all samples and reverse transcribed into cDNA as template for TCR sequencing. SuperScript III was used to make first-strand cDNA, primed with a 2:1 mix of oligo-dT and random hexamers. Amplification bias was assessed with a synthetic immune receptor repertoire, and residual bias was removed computationally. On the study's bioinformatics: After raw reads were preprocessed to remove errors, the CDR3 was defined following IMGT conventions as running from the conserved cysteine to phenylalanine. Clonality was computed by normalizing Shannon entropy by log2 of the number of productive unique TCRs and subtracting the result from 1. CD4 or CD8 identity of scalp clones was inferred by cross-referencing scalp TCRbeta sequences with sorted blood CD4 and CD8 repertoires. TCRdb provides this immuneACCESS table in a form limited to in-frame rearrangements. Some clones are lacking; in checked studies, under half of them reflect an unresolved V gene, and why the rest are absent is not known. That table gives V, J and clone size, and the DNA gave D and trimming. The sample has around 100,000 clones on record, around 53% of them singletons. The top ten clones comprise less than 15% of the sample.

Per the publication, the time point label means: 20 to 30 weeks on oral tofacitinib. In light of the paper, this sample's treatment or condition label describes: oral pan-JAK inhibitor, 5-10 mg twice daily. Peripheral blood and lesional scalp punch biopsies were obtained from patients with alopecia areata. PBMCs were isolated by density centrifugation and stained for CD3, CD4 and CD8, and CD4+ and CD8+ T cells were sorted on a FACSAria. The starting material was CD8+ T cells sorted from blood, obtained at week 24, from a patient treated with tofacitinib. The TCR originated in a human donor with alopecia areata. The receptor chain draws on TRBV7-9 and TRBJ2-7; 7 bases in the middle match TRBD2. The CDR3 protein is CASSLIGGNYEQYF. DNA sequence: TGTGCCAGCAGCTTAATCGGGGGGAACTACGAGCAGTACTTC.